These T cell receptor beta chains were read from a single sample in a study of PD-1 blockade in classical Hodgkin lymphoma. Only in-frame clones appear in the TCRdb table, and some are missing; sequencing was by immunoSEQ multiplex PCR. The table includes roughly 62,000 clones, approximately 88% detected once. Sequenced material: peripheral blood mononuclear cells (PBMCs), taken at baseline. These receptors were taken from a human donor with classical Hodgkin lymphoma. Both conserved end residues are part of each CDR3. D genes are given only for firm matches. Some rows mark clone size as missing; the rest say once, few, many or name a class of expanded clone.

TRBV7-6	TRBD1	TRBJ2-7	16	once	CASSLAFWTGGYEQYF	TGTGCCAGCAGCTTAGCTTTCTGGACAGGGGGCTACGAGCAGTACTTC
TRBV2	TRBD1	TRBJ2-7	14	NA	CASGRDRGSYEQYF	TGTGCCAGCGGCAGGGACAGGGGGTCCTACGAGCAGTACTTC
TRBV30	NA	TRBJ1-2	13	NA	CAVPPTSNYGYTF	TGTGCCGTCCCTCCGACCTCTAACTATGGCTACACCTTC
TRBV4-2	TRBD2	TRBJ2-4	20	NA	CASSQDPGLAGEDSPNIQYF	TGTGCCAGCAGCCAAGATCCGGGACTAGCGGGGGAGGATTCACCAAACATTCAGTACTTC
TRBV7-2	NA	TRBJ1-5	15	few	CASSLVGRSNQPQHF	TGTGCCAGCAGCTTAGTCGGGAGAAGCAATCAGCCCCAGCATTTT
TRBV5-1	NA	TRBJ1-4	15	once	CASSLGDARNEKLFF	TGCGCCAGCAGCTTGGGGGACGCTAGAAATGAAAAACTGTTTTTT
TRBV5-6	NA	TRBJ1-3	15	NA	CASSFISGSGNTIYF	TGTGCCAGCAGCTTTATTTCGGGCTCTGGAAACACCATATATTTT
TRBV5-1	NA	TRBJ2-2	13	NA	CASTGLLVGELFF	TGCGCCAGCACAGGCCTTTTGGTTGGGGAGCTGTTTTTT
TRBV19	NA	TRBJ2-5	13	NA	CASSARTEETQYF	TGTGCCAGTAGTGCCCGGACAGAAGAGACCCAGTACTTC
TRBV7-7	NA	TRBJ1-4	15	NA	CASSLGAGANEKLFF	TGTGCCAGCAGCTTAGGGGCAGGGGCGAATGAAAAACTGTTTTTT
TRBV7-9	NA	TRBJ2-3	16	NA	CASSLWGTSLTDTQYF	TGTGCCAGCAGCTTATGGGGAACTAGCCTCACAGATACGCAGTATTTT